The present T cell receptor beta chain was sequenced within a study of response to subunit inactivated influenza vaccine. V was trimmed by 0 bases and J by 2 bases, leaving 10 bases between them. The V gene's germline CDR1 is LGHNA and CDR2 YNFKEQ. The CDR3 loop spans 15 amino acids. In regard to this clonotype: Its specificity is not known.

TCRdb reprocessed the RT-PCR reads with MiXCR, giving one entry per CDR3 protein. The data show hundreds of thousands of distinct CDR3 sequences, approximately 10% seen once. Notes on the study in general: The authors suggested that few new T cells are recruited per seasonal influenza vaccination.

The sample here was PBMCs from blood, taken on the day of vaccination. The sequence was obtained from a man aged 50-59 years who received an inactivated influenza vaccine. The rearrangement joins TRBV4-2 to TRBJ1-2; possibly TRBD1 for D (6 bases). CDR3 coding DNA: TGTGCCAGCAGCCAAGAGTACAGGGAGAACTATGGCTACACCTTC. This sequence encodes CASSQEYRENYGYTF.